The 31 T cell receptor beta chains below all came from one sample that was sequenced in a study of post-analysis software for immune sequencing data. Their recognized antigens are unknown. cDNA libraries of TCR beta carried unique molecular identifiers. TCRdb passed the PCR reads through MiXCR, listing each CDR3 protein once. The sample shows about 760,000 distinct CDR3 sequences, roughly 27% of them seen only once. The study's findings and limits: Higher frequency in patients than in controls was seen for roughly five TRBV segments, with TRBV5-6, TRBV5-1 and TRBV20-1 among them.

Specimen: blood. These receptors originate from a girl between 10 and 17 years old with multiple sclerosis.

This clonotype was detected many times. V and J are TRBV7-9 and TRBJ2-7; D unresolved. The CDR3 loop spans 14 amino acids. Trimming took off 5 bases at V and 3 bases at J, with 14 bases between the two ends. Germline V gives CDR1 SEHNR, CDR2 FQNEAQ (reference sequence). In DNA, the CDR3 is TGTGCCAGCAGCGGGGTAAGGGAAAGCTACGAGCAGTACTTC. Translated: CASSGVRESYEQYF.

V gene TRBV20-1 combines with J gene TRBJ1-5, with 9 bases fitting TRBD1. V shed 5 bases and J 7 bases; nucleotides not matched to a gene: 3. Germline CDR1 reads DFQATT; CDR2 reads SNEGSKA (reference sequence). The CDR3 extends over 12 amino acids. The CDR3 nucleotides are TGCAGTGCTGGGGACAGGGCCCAGCCCCAGCATTTT. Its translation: CSAGDRAQPQHF.

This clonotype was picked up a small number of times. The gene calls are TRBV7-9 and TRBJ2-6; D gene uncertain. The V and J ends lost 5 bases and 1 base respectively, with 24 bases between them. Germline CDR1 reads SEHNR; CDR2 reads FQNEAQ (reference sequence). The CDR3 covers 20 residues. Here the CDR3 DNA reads TGTGCCAGCAGCCTCACTGACCCGGGCAAGTATAGTTCTGGGGCCAACGTCCTGACTTTC. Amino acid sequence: CASSLTDPGKYSSGANVLTF.

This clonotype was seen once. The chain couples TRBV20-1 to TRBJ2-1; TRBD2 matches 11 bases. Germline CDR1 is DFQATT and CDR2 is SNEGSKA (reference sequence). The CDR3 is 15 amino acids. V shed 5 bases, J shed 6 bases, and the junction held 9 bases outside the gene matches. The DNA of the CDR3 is TGCAGTGCTGAAGTAGCTAGCGGGGGGAGCAATGAGCAGTTCTTC. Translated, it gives CSAEVASGGSNEQFF.

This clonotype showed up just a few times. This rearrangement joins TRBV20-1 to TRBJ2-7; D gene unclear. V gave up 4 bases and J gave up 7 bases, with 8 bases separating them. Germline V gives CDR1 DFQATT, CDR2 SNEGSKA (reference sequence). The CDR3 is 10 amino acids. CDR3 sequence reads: CSATTVEQYF. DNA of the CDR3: TGCAGTGCTACGACCGTGGAGCAGTACTTC.

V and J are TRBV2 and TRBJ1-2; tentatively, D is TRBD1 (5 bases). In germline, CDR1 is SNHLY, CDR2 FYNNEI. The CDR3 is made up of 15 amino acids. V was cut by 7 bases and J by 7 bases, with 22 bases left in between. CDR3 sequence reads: CASTRTDIAGGGYTF. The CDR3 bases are TGTGCCAGCACCCGAACGGACATCGCCGGAGGTGGCTACACCTTC.

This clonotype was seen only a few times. Here the CDR3 DNA reads TGTGCCAGCAGCTTGGATATGTTTCGGAATGAGCAGTTCTTC. Translated: CASSLDMFRNEQFF. The J gene is TRBJ2-1, the V gene TRBV5-5; D uncertain. The CDR3 length is 14 residues. CDR1 is SGHKS and CDR2 is YYEKEE in the germline V gene (reference sequence). Trimming removed 0 bases at V and 7 bases at J, with 11 bases between. Using reference TRBV5-5 and TRBJ2-1 for the parts outside the CDR3, the full variable domain is DAGVTQSPTHLIKTRGQQVTLRCSPISGHKSVSWYQQVLGQGPQFIFQYYEKEERGRGNFPDRFSARQFPNYSSELNVNALLLGDSALYLCASSLDMFRNEQFFGPGTRLTVL.

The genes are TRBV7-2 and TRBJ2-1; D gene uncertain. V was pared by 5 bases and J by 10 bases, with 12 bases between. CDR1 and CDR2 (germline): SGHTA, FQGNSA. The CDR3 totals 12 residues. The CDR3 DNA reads TGTGCCAGCAGCCTGAGTCTTCGGGAGCAGTTCTTC. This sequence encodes CASSLSLREQFF.

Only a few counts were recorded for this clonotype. CDR3: CATSSLLAGGWNEQFF. CDR3 coding DNA: TGTGCCACCAGCAGTCTACTAGCGGGAGGGTGGAATGAGCAGTTCTTC. The rearrangement joins TRBV15 to TRBJ2-1; 13 nucleotides match TRBD2. This CDR3 contains 16 residues. The germline gives CDR1 LNHNV, CDR2 YYDKDF (reference sequence). With V trimmed by 3 bases and J by 7 bases, 6 bases remained unmatched.

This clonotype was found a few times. In DNA, the CDR3 is TGTGCCAGCAGCCCCCTTTTAGGCGGCGGTGGTAAGCATGGCTACACCTTC. Its translation: CASSPLLGGGGKHGYTF. The chain carries TRBV7-9 and TRBJ1-2; D ambiguous. Germline-derived CDR1 and CDR2 are SEHNR and FQNEAQ (reference sequence). Trimming cost V 5 bases and J 6 bases, with 25 bases left between them. This CDR3 region has 17 residues.

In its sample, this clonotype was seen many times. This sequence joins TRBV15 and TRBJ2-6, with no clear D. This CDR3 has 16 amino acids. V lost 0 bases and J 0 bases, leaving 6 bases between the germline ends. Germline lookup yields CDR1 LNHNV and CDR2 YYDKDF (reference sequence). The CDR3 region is CATSRDLVSGANVLTF. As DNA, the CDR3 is TGTGCCACCAGCAGAGATCTAGTCTCTGGGGCCAACGTCCTGACTTTC.

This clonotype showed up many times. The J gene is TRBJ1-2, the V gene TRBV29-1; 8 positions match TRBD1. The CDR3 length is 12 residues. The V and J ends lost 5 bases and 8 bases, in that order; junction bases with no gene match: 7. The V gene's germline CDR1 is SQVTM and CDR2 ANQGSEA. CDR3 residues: CSVQGAREGYTF. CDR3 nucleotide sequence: TGCAGCGTTCAGGGGGCAAGAGAGGGCTACACCTTC.

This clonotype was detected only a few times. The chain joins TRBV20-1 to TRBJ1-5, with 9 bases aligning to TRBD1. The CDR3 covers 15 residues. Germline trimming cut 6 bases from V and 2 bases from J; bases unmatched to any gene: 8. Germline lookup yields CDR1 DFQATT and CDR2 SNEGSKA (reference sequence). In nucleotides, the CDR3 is TGCAGTGCCGGGACAGGGACCTGGGGCAATCAGCCCCAGCATTTT. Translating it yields CSAGTGTWGNQPQHF.

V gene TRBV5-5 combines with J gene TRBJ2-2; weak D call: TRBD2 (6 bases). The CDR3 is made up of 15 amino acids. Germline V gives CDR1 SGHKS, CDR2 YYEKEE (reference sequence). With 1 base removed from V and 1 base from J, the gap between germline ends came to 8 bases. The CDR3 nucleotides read TGTGCCAGCAGCTTGTCGGGGGAGAACACCGGGGAGCTGTTTTTT. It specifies CASSLSGENTGELFF.

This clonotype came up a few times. The CDR3 DNA is TGTGCCAGCAGTGAATCGGTAGCGGGGGGACCAAGCTCCTACAATGAGCAGTTCTTC. It encodes CASSESVAGGPSSYNEQFF. J is TRBJ2-1 and V is TRBV2, with TRBD2 matching 10 bases. Germline CDR1 SNHLY, CDR2 FYNNEI. Germline trimming cut 2 bases from V and 0 bases from J; bases unmatched to any gene: 10. CDR3 length: 19 residues.

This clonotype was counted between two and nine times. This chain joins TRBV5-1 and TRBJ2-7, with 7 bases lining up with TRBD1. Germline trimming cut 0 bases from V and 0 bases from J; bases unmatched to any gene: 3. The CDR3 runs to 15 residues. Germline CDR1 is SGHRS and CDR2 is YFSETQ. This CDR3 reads CASSLVGDSSYEQYF. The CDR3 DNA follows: TGCGCCAGCAGCTTGGTTGGGGACAGCTCCTACGAGCAGTACTTC.

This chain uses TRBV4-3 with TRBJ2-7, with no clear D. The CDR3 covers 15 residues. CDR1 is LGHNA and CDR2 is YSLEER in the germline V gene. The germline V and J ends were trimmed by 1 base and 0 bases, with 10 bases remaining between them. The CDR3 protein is CASSQGGKSSYEQYF. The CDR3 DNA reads TGCGCCAGCAGCCAAGGAGGCAAGAGCTCCTACGAGCAGTACTTC.

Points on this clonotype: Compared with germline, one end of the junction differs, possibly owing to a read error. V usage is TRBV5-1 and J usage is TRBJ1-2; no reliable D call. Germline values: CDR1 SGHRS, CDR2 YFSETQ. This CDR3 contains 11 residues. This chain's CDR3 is CVSSLADGYTF. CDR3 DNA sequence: TGCGTCAGCAGCTTGGCCGATGGCTACACCTTC.

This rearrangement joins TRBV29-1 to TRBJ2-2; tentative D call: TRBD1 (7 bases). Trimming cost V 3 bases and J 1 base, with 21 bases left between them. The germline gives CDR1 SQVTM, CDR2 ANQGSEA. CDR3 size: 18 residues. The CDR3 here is CSVETGRGTAVNTGELFF. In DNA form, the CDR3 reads TGCAGCGTTGAGACTGGGCGCGGGACAGCGGTGAACACCGGGGAGCTGTTTTTT.

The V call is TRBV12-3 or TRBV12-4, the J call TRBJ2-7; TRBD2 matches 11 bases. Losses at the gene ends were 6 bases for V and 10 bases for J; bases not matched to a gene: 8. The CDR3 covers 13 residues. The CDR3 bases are TGTGCCAGCAGAGGGACTAGCGGAGAGGCCCAGTACTTC. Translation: CASRGTSGEAQYF.

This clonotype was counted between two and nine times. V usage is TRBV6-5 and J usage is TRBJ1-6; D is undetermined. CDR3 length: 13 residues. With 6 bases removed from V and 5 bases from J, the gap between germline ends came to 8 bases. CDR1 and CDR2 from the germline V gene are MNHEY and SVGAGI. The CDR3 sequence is CASRMGNNSPLHF. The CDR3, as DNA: TGTGCCAGCAGGATGGGGAATAATTCACCCCTCCACTTT.

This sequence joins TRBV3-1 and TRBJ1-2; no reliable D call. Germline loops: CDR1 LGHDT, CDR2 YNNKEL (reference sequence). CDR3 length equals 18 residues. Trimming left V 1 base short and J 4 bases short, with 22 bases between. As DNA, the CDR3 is TGTGCCAGCAGCCAAGTGGTTGGCGGACCCGCTGCTAGCTATGGCTACACCTTC. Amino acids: CASSQVVGGPAASYGYTF.

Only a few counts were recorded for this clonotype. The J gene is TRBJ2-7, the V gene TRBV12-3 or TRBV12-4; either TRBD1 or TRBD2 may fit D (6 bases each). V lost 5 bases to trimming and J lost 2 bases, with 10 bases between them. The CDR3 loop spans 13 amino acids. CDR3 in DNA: TGTGCCAGCAGTGGGGGGCGGACCTACGAGCAGTACTTC. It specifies CASSGGRTYEQYF.

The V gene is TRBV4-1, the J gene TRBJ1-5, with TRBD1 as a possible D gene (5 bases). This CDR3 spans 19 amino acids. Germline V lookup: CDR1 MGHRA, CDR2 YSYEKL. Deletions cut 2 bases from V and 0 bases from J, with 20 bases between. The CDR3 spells CASSQPIVGHRYSNQPQHF. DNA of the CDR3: TGCGCCAGCAGCCAACCGATAGTAGGACACCGATATAGCAATCAGCCCCAGCATTTT.

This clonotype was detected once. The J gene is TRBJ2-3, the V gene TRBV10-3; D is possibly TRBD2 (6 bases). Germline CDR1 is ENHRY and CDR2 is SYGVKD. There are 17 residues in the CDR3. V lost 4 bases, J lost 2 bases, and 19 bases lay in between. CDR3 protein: CAISVSGLISPTDTQYF. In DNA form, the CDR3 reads TGTGCCATCAGTGTTTCAGGACTAATCTCGCCCACAGATACGCAGTATTTT.

This CDR3 reads CASSLGDRADNEQFF. In DNA, the CDR3 is TGCGCCAGCAGCCTCGGGGACAGGGCAGACAATGAGCAGTTCTTC. The chain combines TRBV5-1 with TRBJ2-1; 9 positions agree with TRBD1. Germline lookup yields CDR1 SGHRS and CDR2 YFSETQ. The CDR3 runs to 15 residues. V trimming: 4 bases; J trimming: 5 bases; junction bases outside the gene matches: 7.

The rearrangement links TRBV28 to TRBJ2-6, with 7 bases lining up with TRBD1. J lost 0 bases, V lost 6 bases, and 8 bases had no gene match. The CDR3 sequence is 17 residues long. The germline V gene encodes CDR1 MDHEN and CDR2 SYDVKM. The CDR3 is CASSSDRTISGANVLTF. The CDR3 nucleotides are TGTGCCAGCAGCTCGGACAGGACGATCTCTGGGGCCAACGTCCTGACTTTC. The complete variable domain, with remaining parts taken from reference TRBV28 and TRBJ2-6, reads DVKVTQSSRYLVKRTGEKVFLECVQDMDHENMFWYRQDPGLGLRLIYFSYDVKMKEKGDIPEGYSVSREKKERFSLILESASTNQTSMYLCASSSDRTISGANVLTFGAGSRLTVL.

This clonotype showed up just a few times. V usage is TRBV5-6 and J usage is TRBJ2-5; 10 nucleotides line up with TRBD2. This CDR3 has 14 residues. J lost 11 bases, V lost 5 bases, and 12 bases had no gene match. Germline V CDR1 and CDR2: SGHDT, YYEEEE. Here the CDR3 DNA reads TGTGCCAGCAGTTTACGAGGTCTAGCGGGGGAGCAGTACTTC. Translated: CASSLRGLAGEQYF.

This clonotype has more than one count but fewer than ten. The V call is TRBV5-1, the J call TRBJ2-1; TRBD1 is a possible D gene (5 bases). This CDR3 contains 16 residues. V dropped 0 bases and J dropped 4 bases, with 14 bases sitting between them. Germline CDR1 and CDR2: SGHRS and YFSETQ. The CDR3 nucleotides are TGCGCCAGCAGCTTGGCGGTAGGGTCAGGGTACAATGAGCAGTTCTTC. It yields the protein CASSLAVGSGYNEQFF.

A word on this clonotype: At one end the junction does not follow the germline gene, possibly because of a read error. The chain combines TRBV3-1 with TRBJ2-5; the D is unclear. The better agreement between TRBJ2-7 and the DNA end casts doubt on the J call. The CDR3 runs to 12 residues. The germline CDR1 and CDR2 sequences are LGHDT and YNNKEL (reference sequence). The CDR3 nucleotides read TGTGCCGGCAGCCAAGTTGCTGGCGAGCAGTACTTC. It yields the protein CAGSQVAGEQYF.

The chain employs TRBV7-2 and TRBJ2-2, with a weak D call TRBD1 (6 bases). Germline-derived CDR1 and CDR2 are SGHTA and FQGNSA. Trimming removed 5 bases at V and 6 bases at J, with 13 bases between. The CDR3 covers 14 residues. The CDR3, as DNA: TGTGCCAGCAGCCCAGGGGTGAGCGCCGGGGAGCTGTTTTTT. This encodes CASSPGVSAGELFF.